The rows below give T cell receptor beta chains drawn from one sample of a study of human T cells and chemical hapten exposure. MiXCR, applied by TCRdb to the RACE reads, yields one record per CDR3 protein. The sample has fewer than 350,000 distinct CDR3 sequences; around 7% are singletons. Sequenced here: whole blood, sampled in connection with sensitization to the hapten diphenylcyclopropenone (DPC). All receptors derive from a young man with alopecia areata. Some clones in this sample may be carry-over from other donors' samples. CDR3s include the opening cysteine and the closing phenylalanine or tryptophan. The D gene is left open where the match is weak. Only part of the rows carry a size: once, few, many, or a class if the clone is expanded.

v_call	clone_size	d_call	j_call	cdr3_aa	cdr3_nt
TRBV10-3	few	-	TRBJ2-7	CAAGPGTPSSYEQYF	TGTGCCGCTGGACCCGGGACACCGAGCTCCTACGAGCAGTACTTC
TRBV29-1	many	-	TRBJ1-1	CSVEMGMNTEAFF	TGCAGCGTTGAGATGGGTATGAACACTGAAGCTTTCTTT
TRBV7-2	few	TRBD2	TRBJ2-3	CASSLALGLAGGLGTDTQYF	TGTGCCAGCAGCTTAGCGCTGGGACTAGCGGGGGGGCTGGGCACAGATACGCAGTATTTT
TRBV29-1	many	TRBD1	TRBJ2-5	CSHRGRETQYF	TGCAGCCACAGGGGGCGGGAGACCCAGTACTTC
TRBV9	few	-	TRBJ2-5	CASSPIPGETQYF	TGTGCCAGCAGCCCTATACCAGGAGAGACCCAGTACTTC
TRBV3-1	-	TRBD1	TRBJ1-2	CASSSDRGHGYTF	TGTGCCAGCAGCTCCGACAGGGGGCACGGCTACACCTTC
TRBV29-1	-	TRBD1	TRBJ2-5	CSVENRDSQETQYF	TGCAGCGTTGAAAACCGGGACAGCCAAGAGACCCAGTACTTC
TRBV12-3/TRBV12-4	few	-	TRBJ2-7	CASSELDEQYF	TGTGCCAGCAGTGAGCTGGACGAGCAGTACTTC
TRBV27	many	-	TRBJ1-1	CASSFGGLNTEAFF	TGTGCCAGCAGTTTCGGGGGTCTGAACACTGAAGCTTTCTTT
TRBV6-2/TRBV6-3	few	-	TRBJ1-5	CASSDGYSNQPQHF	TGTGCCAGCAGTGACGGATATAGCAATCAGCCCCAGCATTTT
TRBV7-8	-	TRBD2	TRBJ2-2	CASSKRGGPNTGELFF	TGTGCCAGCAGCAAACGGGGGGGCCCGAACACCGGGGAGCTGTTTTTT
TRBV5-4	few	TRBD2	TRBJ2-5	CASSPGGVKETQYF	TGTGCCAGCAGCCCGGGGGGGGTCAAAGAGACCCAGTACTTC
TRBV7-2	few	-	TRBJ2-3	CASTLRKLSTDTQYF	TGTGCCAGCACCCTCCGAAAACTTAGCACAGATACGCAGTATTTT
TRBV7-7	few	-	TRBJ2-3	CASSLGSADTQYF	TGTGCCAGCAGCTTAGGGTCGGCAGATACGCAGTATTTT
TRBV5-1	few	-	TRBJ1-1	CASSLTGSTEAFF	TGCGCCAGCAGCTTGACAGGGAGCACTGAAGCTTTCTTT
TRBV11-2	few	-	TRBJ2-1	CASSPDWSWTEQFF	TGTGCCAGCAGCCCAGATTGGTCGTGGACTGAGCAGTTCTTC
TRBV6-2/TRBV6-3	many	-	TRBJ1-2	CASSYSWGGGGYGYTF	TGTGCCAGCAGTTACTCCTGGGGAGGAGGAGGCTATGGCTACACCTTC
TRBV20-1	few	-	TRBJ1-1	CSARGLWVGTNTEAFF	TGCAGTGCTAGAGGGTTATGGGTCGGAACGAACACTGAAGCTTTCTTT
TRBV29-1	many	-	TRBJ2-2	CSVETSGADTGELFF	TGCAGCGTTGAGACCTCAGGGGCAGACACCGGGGAGCTGTTTTTT
TRBV3-1	few	-	TRBJ1-2	CASSRRPGGLTNYGYTF	TGTGCCAGCAGCCGCAGACCGGGGGGCCTTACTAACTATGGCTACACCTTC
TRBV27	-	TRBD1	TRBJ1-1	CASSMRTGLPAFF	TGTGCCAGCAGTATGAGGACAGGGCTTCCCGCTTTCTTT
TRBV7-2	-	-	TRBJ1-6	CASSFGTGRNSPLHF	TGTGCCAGCAGCTTTGGAACAGGCCGGAATTCACCCCTCCACTTT
TRBV6-1	-	-	TRBJ2-2	CASIEGRHTGELFF	TGTGCCAGCATAGAAGGCAGGCACACCGGGGAGCTGTTTTTT
TRBV3-1	-	-	TRBJ2-2	CASSQMRSGELFF	TGTGCCAGCAGCCAGATGCGTTCCGGGGAGCTGTTTTTT
TRBV7-2	-	-	TRBJ1-3	CASRTDGTGRNTIYF	TGTGCCAGCAGAACAGACGGGACCGGGAGAAACACCATATATTTT
TRBV7-2	-	TRBD1	TRBJ1-1	CASSLRPQGADTEAFF	TGTGCCAGCAGCTTAAGACCACAGGGGGCAGACACTGAAGCTTTCTTT
TRBV6-2/TRBV6-3	many	-	TRBJ2-4	CASSPVGAKNIQYF	TGTGCCAGCAGTCCGGTCGGAGCCAAAAACATTCAGTACTTC
TRBV4-3	many	-	TRBJ2-7	CASSQDPQSSYEQYF	TGCGCCAGCAGCCAAGATCCCCAGAGCTCCTACGAGCAGTACTTC
TRBV18	-	TRBD1	TRBJ2-3	CASSPGTDTDTQYF	TGTGCCAGCTCGCCCGGGACAGATACAGATACGCAGTATTTT
TRBV20-1	-	-	TRBJ1-1	CRGGRNTEAFF	TGCAGGGGGGGCCGGAACACTGAAGCTTTCTTT
TRBV9	many	TRBD1	TRBJ2-1	CASSPWTGNNEQFF	TGTGCCAGCAGCCCATGGACAGGGAACAATGAGCAGTTCTTC
TRBV7-2	-	TRBD1	TRBJ2-4	CASSYQTGRAKNIQYF	TGTGCCAGCAGCTATCAGACAGGGAGAGCCAAAAACATTCAGTACTTC
TRBV6-1	-	TRBD2	TRBJ2-5	CASSEYSGGTQETQYF	TGTGCCAGCAGTGAATATAGCGGGGGGACACAAGAGACCCAGTACTTC
TRBV10-3	few	-	TRBJ1-5	CAISEESNQPQHF	TGTGCCATCAGTGAAGAAAGCAATCAGCCCCAGCATTTT
TRBV12-3/TRBV12-4	-	TRBD2	TRBJ2-1	CASSQAGGLNEQFF	TGTGCCAGCAGTCAAGCGGGGGGGCTTAATGAGCAGTTCTTC
TRBV7-2	-	-	TRBJ2-5	CASRAGSETQYF	TGTGCCTCAAGGGCAGGGTCAGAGACCCAGTACTTC
TRBV12-3/TRBV12-4	-	-	TRBJ1-1	CASSSRGPGTEAFF	TGTGCCAGCAGTTCCCGGGGCCCGGGTACTGAAGCTTTCTTT
TRBV18	few	-	TRBJ1-2	CASSPPAANYGYTF	TGTGCCAGCTCACCACCCGCAGCTAACTATGGCTACACCTTC
TRBV4-3	-	-	TRBJ1-1	CASSRTPFTEAFF	TGCGCCAGCAGCCGTACACCCTTCACTGAAGCTTTCTTT
TRBV12-5	-	-	TRBJ1-5	CASALFPSNQPQHF	TGTGCTAGTGCACTGTTCCCTAGCAATCAGCCCCAGCATTTT
TRBV7-2	-	-	TRBJ1-5	CASSVQENQPQHF	TGTGCCAGCAGCGTACAGGAGAATCAGCCCCAGCATTTT
TRBV7-3	-	-	TRBJ1-2	CASSPGLPNYGYTF	TGTGCCAGCAGCCCGGGACTTCCTAACTATGGCTACACCTTC
TRBV7-9	few	-	TRBJ2-1	CASSPPGLLSHNEQFF	TGTGCCAGCAGTCCACCGGGACTCCTCTCCCATAATGAGCAGTTCTTC
TRBV4-1	many	-	TRBJ2-7	CASSHRDSHYEQYF	TGCGCCAGCAGCCACAGGGACTCTCACTACGAGCAGTACTTC
TRBV5-1	few	-	TRBJ2-1	CASTRPGADNEQFF	TGCGCCAGCACCCGGCCGGGGGCGGACAATGAGCAGTTCTTC
TRBV11-2	few	-	TRBJ1-1	CASSLRGPRMNTEAFF	TGTGCCAGCAGCTTAAGAGGGCCGAGGATGAACACTGAAGCTTTCTTT